A selection of T cell receptor beta chains follows, all from one sample in a study of T cell responses to AZD1222 COVID-19 vaccine. Some clones are missing from TCRdb's copy, which holds only in-frame ones; the method was immunoSEQ multiplex PCR. Of more than 95,000 clones in the sample, more than 75% were seen once. The sample consisted of peripheral blood, taken on day 0 of AZD1222 vaccination. The receptors come from an adult in good health. Both conserved end residues are part of each CDR3. D genes are given only for firm matches. Only part of the rows carry a size: once, few, many, or a class if the clone is expanded.

d_gene | j_gene | len | abundance | v_gene | CDR3aa | CDR3nt
- | TRBJ1-2 | 13 | - | TRBV6-5 | CASSRREVGGYTF | TGTGCCAGCAGTCGTAGGGAAGTGGGAGGCTACACCTTC
- | TRBJ1-2 | 15 | - | TRBV28 | CASSLGTTGPYGYTF | TGTGCCAGCAGCCTGGGGACAACGGGGCCATATGGCTACACCTTC
- | TRBJ1-4 | 16 | - | TRBV27 | CASASSGALPNEKLFF | TGTGCCAGCGCCTCCTCCGGGGCTCTGCCTAATGAAAAACTGTTTTTT
TRBD1 | TRBJ2-3 | 15 | - | TRBV6-6 | CASRRPGQITDTQYF | TGTGCCAGCAGAAGACCGGGACAGATCACAGATACGCAGTATTTT
- | TRBJ2-6 | 16 | - | TRBV28 | CASSLRAVLGANVLTF | TGTGCCAGCAGTTTACGGGCCGTCCTGGGGGCCAACGTCCTGACTTTC
- | TRBJ2-2 | 11 | - | TRBV6-2/TRBV6-3 | CASSNTGELFF | TGTGCCAGCAGCAACACCGGGGAGCTGTTTTTT
- | TRBJ1-6 | 16 | - | TRBV9 | CASSVGRGVLGSPLHF | TGTGCCAGCAGCGTAGGCAGGGGTGTGTTGGGTTCACCCCTCCACTTT
- | TRBJ1-5 | 17 | - | TRBV28 | CASSSARQVTSNQPQHF | TGTGCCAGCAGTTCCGCCAGACAGGTAACAAGCAATCAGCCCCAGCATTTT
TRBD2 | TRBJ2-1 | 18 | - | TRBV28 | CASIPGALGSGGYNEQFF | TGTGCCAGCATTCCCGGGGCTCTCGGTAGCGGGGGTTACAATGAGCAGTTCTTC
- | TRBJ2-7 | 13 | - | TRBV6-6 | CASSPGTPPEQYF | TGTGCCAGCAGTCCGGGGACCCCTCCCGAGCAGTACTTC
TRBD1 | TRBJ1-1 | 14 | - | TRBV24-1 | CATSDYRGPTEAFF | TGTGCCACCAGTGATTACAGGGGGCCCACTGAAGCTTTCTTT
TRBD2 | TRBJ2-1 | 15 | - | TRBV18 | CASSPKREGLNEQFF | TGTGCCAGCTCACCAAAGCGGGAGGGCTTAAATGAGCAGTTCTTC
- | TRBJ1-2 | 14 | - | TRBV18 | CASSPPGQPGGYTF | TGTGCCAGCTCACCACCGGGACAACCTGGGGGCTACACCTTC
- | TRBJ2-7 | 15 | - | TRBV3-1/TRBV3-2 | CASSQAAGFPYEQYF | TGTGCCAGCAGCCAAGCTGCGGGATTCCCCTACGAGCAGTACTTC
- | TRBJ2-2 | 12 | few | TRBV12-3/TRBV12-4 | CASTSDTGELFF | TGTGCCAGCACCTCAGACACCGGGGAGCTGTTTTTT
- | TRBJ1-5 | 14 | - | TRBV2 | CASRPEYSNQPQHF | TGTGCCAGCAGACCTGAGTATAGCAATCAGCCCCAGCATTTT
- | TRBJ1-1 | 11 | - | TRBV28 | CASSLSREAFF | TGTGCCAGCAGTTTATCCAGGGAAGCTTTCTTT
TRBD1 | TRBJ2-1 | 20 | - | TRBV14 | CASSQDPRQGRSHSYNEQFF | TGTGCCAGCAGCCAAGACCCGAGACAGGGAAGGTCCCACTCCTACAATGAGCAGTTCTTC
TRBD1 | TRBJ2-5 | 14 | - | TRBV5-4 | CASSWTGERETQYF | TGTGCCAGCAGCTGGACAGGGGAGAGGGAGACCCAGTACTTC
- | TRBJ1-1 | 14 | - | TRBV5-5 | CASSLQGMNTEAFF | TGTGCCAGCAGCTTGCAGGGGATGAACACTGAAGCTTTCTTT
- | TRBJ2-5 | 10 | - | TRBV6-2/TRBV6-3 | CASSSETQYF | TGTGCCAGCAGTTCAGAGACCCAGTACTTC
TRBD2 | TRBJ2-7 | 15 | - | TRBV5-1 | CASSPAGGPTYEQYF | TGCGCCAGCAGCCCGGCGGGGGGCCCAACCTACGAGCAGTACTTC
- | TRBJ2-2 | 15 | - | TRBV9 | CASSVSPWDGGELFF | TGTGCCAGCAGCGTTTCCCCTTGGGACGGCGGGGAGCTGTTTTTT
- | TRBJ1-1 | 14 | - | TRBV5-1 | CASARGGTDTEAFF | TGCGCCAGCGCTAGGGGGGGCACAGACACTGAAGCTTTCTTT
TRBD2 | TRBJ2-7 | 16 | - | TRBV19 | CASSIGIAGRSYEQYF | TGTGCCAGTAGTATTGGGATAGCGGGGCGAAGCTACGAGCAGTACTTC
TRBD2 | TRBJ2-7 | 15 | - | TRBV18 | CASSPGLAGSYEQYF | TGTGCCAGCTCTCCTGGACTAGCGGGATCCTACGAGCAGTACTTC
- | TRBJ2-7 | 13 | few | TRBV19 | CASSMGRIYEQYF | TGTGCCAGTAGTATGGGCCGCATCTACGAGCAGTACTTC
- | TRBJ2-6 | 15 | - | TRBV9 | CASSATDSGANVLTF | TGTGCCAGCAGCGCAACAGACTCTGGGGCCAACGTCCTGACTTTC
- | TRBJ2-3 | 14 | - | TRBV5-1 | CASGKPPPTDTQYF | TGCGCCAGCGGCAAACCACCTCCCACAGATACGCAGTATTTT
- | TRBJ1-4 | 15 | - | TRBV18 | CASSLAGATNEKLFF | TGTGCCAGCTCACTCGCAGGAGCAACTAATGAAAAACTGTTTTTT
- | TRBJ1-1 | 12 | once | TRBV28 | CASRHDMSEAFF | TGTGCCAGCAGGCATGATATGTCCGAAGCTTTCTTT
- | TRBJ2-7 | 13 | - | TRBV29-1 | CSVDGAGFFEQYF | TGCAGCGTTGACGGAGCAGGGTTCTTCGAGCAGTACTTC
- | TRBJ1-2 | 14 | - | TRBV5-1 | CASSGLSGKGGYTF | TGCGCCAGCAGCGGCCTCTCAGGGAAAGGAGGCTACACCTTC
- | TRBJ2-1 | 12 | - | TRBV28 | CASSYGPNEQFF | TGTGCCAGCAGCTATGGTCCCAATGAGCAGTTCTTC
TRBD1 | TRBJ2-5 | 16 | - | TRBV24-1 | CATSEHRDRVAETQYF | TGTGCCACCAGTGAACACCGGGACAGGGTTGCAGAGACCCAGTACTTC
- | TRBJ2-1 | 13 | - | TRBV28 | CASRWRDGNEQFF | TGTGCCAGCAGGTGGAGGGACGGGAATGAGCAGTTCTTC
- | TRBJ2-3 | 15 | - | TRBV18 | CASSPRAEGADTQYF | TGTGCCAGCTCACCAAGGGCGGAGGGGGCAGATACGCAGTATTTT
- | TRBJ2-1 | 16 | - | TRBV5-1 | CASSPGAGSSYNEQFF | TGCGCCAGCAGCCCTGGCGCGGGGAGCTCCTACAATGAGCAGTTCTTC
- | TRBJ1-5 | 14 | - | TRBV6-5 | CASSPAHSNQPQHF | TGTGCCAGCAGCCCCGCACATAGCAATCAGCCCCAGCATTTT
- | TRBJ1-5 | 14 | - | TRBV30 | CAWTQDGRGQPQHF | TGTGCCTGGACCCAGGATGGGCGGGGTCAGCCCCAGCATTTT
TRBD2 | TRBJ2-7 | 13 | - | TRBV29-1 | CSVALADAYEQYF | TGCAGCGTTGCCCTAGCGGATGCCTACGAGCAGTACTTC
- | TRBJ2-6 | 16 | once | TRBV15 | CATSRGLEAGANVLTF | TGTGCCACCAGCAGAGGGTTGGAAGCTGGGGCCAACGTCCTGACTTTC
- | TRBJ2-4 | 13 | - | TRBV19 | CASDTGTQNIQYF | TGTGCCAGTGACACCGGGACGCAAAACATTCAGTACTTC
- | TRBJ2-1 | 16 | - | TRBV7-3 | CASSLTGGIPSNEQFF | TGTGCCAGCAGCTTAACGGGCGGTATCCCCTCCAATGAGCAGTTCTTC
- | TRBJ2-7 | 15 | - | TRBV4-1 | CASSQVGQGLYEQYF | TGCGCCAGCAGCCAAGTCGGCCAGGGTTTATACGAGCAGTACTTC
TRBD2 | TRBJ2-7 | 17 | - | TRBV5-1 | CASSPEGTSGRAYEQYF | TGCGCCAGCAGCCCGGAGGGGACTAGCGGGAGGGCCTACGAGCAGTACTTC
TRBD1 | TRBJ2-5 | 14 | once | TRBV15 | CATSRDRGRETQYF | TGTGCCACCAGCAGAGACAGGGGGCGGGAGACCCAGTACTTC